These T cell receptor beta chains were read from a single sample in a study of blood T cells in healthy people across ages. Using its own MiXCR run on the 5' RACE reads, TCRdb lists one record per CDR3 protein. The sample shows roughly 410,000 distinct CDR3 sequences, approximately 51% of them seen only once. Sample: blood. These receptors were obtained from a man between 60 and 75 years old in good health. The CDR3 runs from the conserved cysteine through the conserved F or W. A D gene is named only where the DNA matches it firmly. A row's size may be missing; if present it is once, few, many or a size class.

TRBJ2-7,TRBD2,.,15,TRBV6-5,TGTGCCAGCAGTTACTGGGCGGGAGAATCCTACGAGCAGTACTTC,CASSYWAGESYEQYF
TRBJ2-4,.,.,20,TRBV7-9,TGTGCCAGCAGCAACAAGAACAAACAAGGGGACACAAGAGCCAAAAACATTCAGTACTTC,CASSNKNKQGDTRAKNIQYF
TRBJ2-3,TRBD2,.,17,TRBV5-1,TGCGCCAGCAGCGGGAGGACTAGCGGGGGCCTCACAGATACGCAGTATTTT,CASSGRTSGGLTDTQYF
TRBJ2-3,TRBD1,.,14,TRBV10-3,TGTGCCATCAGTAAATGGACAGGGACCGATACGCAGTATTTT,CAISKWTGTDTQYF
TRBJ1-2,.,.,10,TRBV30,TGTGCCAGCTCGAACTATGGCTACACCTTC,CASSNYGYTF
TRBJ1-1,.,few,11,TRBV20-1,TGCAGTGCGAGAGACGGTTATGAAGCTTTCTTT,CSARDGYEAFF
TRBJ2-3,TRBD1,.,17,TRBV9,TGTGCCAGCAGCGTATTGGGACAGGGGAGGGTCGTAGATACGCAGTATTTT,CASSVLGQGRVVDTQYF
TRBJ2-4,.,.,15,TRBV12-3/TRBV12-4,TGTGCCAGCAGTGGAGGAATAGGAGCCAAAAACATTCAGTACTTC,CASSGGIGAKNIQYF
TRBJ2-7,TRBD2,many,14,TRBV20-1,TGCAGTGCTAGAAAGCGGGAGACCTCCTACGAGCAGTACTTC,CSARKRETSYEQYF
TRBJ2-3,.,once,14,TRBV29-1,TGCAGCGTCCCCGGGGCAGGGGCTGGAGATACGCAGTATTTT,CSVPGAGAGDTQYF
TRBJ2-1,.,many,14,TRBV11-2,TGTGCCAGCAGCCCAGGGGCGGGGCGCAATGAGCAGTTCTTC,CASSPGAGRNEQFF
TRBJ1-1,.,.,13,TRBV12-3/TRBV12-4,TGTGCCAGCAGTTTAGCGCTAAGAACTGAAGCTTTCTTT,CASSLALRTEAFF
TRBJ1-2,TRBD1,many,14,TRBV2,TGTGCCAGCAGATGGACAGGGGCCCACTATGGCTACACCTTC,CASRWTGAHYGYTF
TRBJ2-1,TRBD2,many,17,TRBV27,TGTGCCACCAGGAGGGGGGGTCAAGCGGGGGGGCCCCATGAGCAGTTCTTC,CATRRGGQAGGPHEQFF
TRBJ2-7,.,.,15,TRBV10-3,TGTGCCATCAGTGAAAGGAGGGACAGTTCCTACGAGCAGTACTTC,CAISERRDSSYEQYF
TRBJ2-7,.,.,17,TRBV4-1,TGCGCCAGCAGCCAAGACAGGGTTAGCGCGACCTCCTACGAGCAGTACTTC,CASSQDRVSATSYEQYF
TRBJ1-6,.,.,17,TRBV27,TGTGCCAGCAGTTCCCGCCCGGCAGTGGGGTATAATTCACCCCTCCACTTT,CASSSRPAVGYNSPLHF
TRBJ2-3,.,.,14,TRBV20-1,TGCAGTGCCGGCCGCGACGCGGGCACAGATACGCAGTATTTT,CSAGRDAGTDTQYF
TRBJ2-3,.,.,14,TRBV20-1,TGCAGTGCTATTAGCGACACGAGGCGGGATACGCAGTATTTT,CSAISDTRRDTQYF
TRBJ1-1,.,.,16,TRBV7-6,TGTGCCAGCAGCGCCGCCGGCTGGGGACAGAACACTGAAGCTTTCTTT,CASSAAGWGQNTEAFF
TRBJ2-7,TRBD1,few,11,TRBV7-9,TGTGCCATCGGGGACAGGTACGAGCAGTACTTC,CAIGDRYEQYF
TRBJ2-7,TRBD2,.,19,TRBV6-2/TRBV6-3,TGTGCCAGCAGTTACTCGAGCCCCATAGCGGGAGGGCCGGACTACGAGCAGTACTTC,CASSYSSPIAGGPDYEQYF
TRBJ2-1,.,.,14,TRBV12-3/TRBV12-4,TGTGCCAGCAGTGTAGCCAGGGGCAGCAATGAGCAGTTCTTC,CASSVARGSNEQFF
TRBJ2-7,.,.,12,TRBV29-1,TGCAGCGGACGGGGACCGAGCTACGAGCAGTACTTC,CSGRGPSYEQYF
TRBJ2-4,.,few,13,TRBV20-1,TGCAGTGCTCGCTTCAGGGGTGTGGACATTCAGTACTTC,CSARFRGVDIQYF
TRBJ2-6,.,.,15,TRBV20-1,TGCAGTGCTAGAGGGGGTACGAATGCTGCCAACGTCCTGACTTTC,CSARGGTNAANVLTF
TRBJ2-1,TRBD1,.,17,TRBV20-1,TGCAGTGCCAAGGACAGGAACCGCCAGGTCCCCTACAATGAGCAGTTCTTC,CSAKDRNRQVPYNEQFF
TRBJ2-4,TRBD1,once,16,TRBV4-3,TGCGCCAGCAGCCACAGACAGGGGTTGGCCAAAAACATTCGGTACTTC,CASSHRQGLAKNIRYF
TRBJ2-5,.,few,13,TRBV29-1,TGCAGCGTGGCCCCTTCGGGGCAAGAGACCCAGTACTTC,CSVAPSGQETQYF
TRBJ2-7,.,.,12,TRBV28,TGTGCCAGCAGTTCTTCAGGGAAAGAGCAGTACTTC,CASSSSGKEQYF
TRBJ2-3,.,few,15,TRBV3-1,TGTGCCAGCAGCCAAGACAGGGATTTCACAGATACGCAGTATTTT,CASSQDRDFTDTQYF
TRBJ2-7,TRBD2,.,14,TRBV5-1,TGCGCCAGCAGCTTGAGGGGAGGGAACAATGAGCAGTACTTC,CASSLRGGNNEQYF
TRBJ2-1,.,few,16,TRBV29-1,TGCAGCGTTGTCGGAGCGGGGACAGATCCTCACAATGAGCAGTTCTTC,CSVVGAGTDPHNEQFF
TRBJ2-7,.,.,12,TRBV29-1,TGCAGCGTTGTTTCGTCATCATACGAGCAGTACTTC,CSVVSSSYEQYF
TRBJ2-4,.,few,15,TRBV10-3,TGTGCCATCAGTGAGACCGGGGCCGCGGGAAACATTCAGTACTTC,CAISETGAAGNIQYF
TRBJ2-7,.,.,14,TRBV12-3/TRBV12-4,TGTGCCAGCAGTGTAACTAGTCCCTACAATGAGCAGTACTTC,CASSVTSPYNEQYF
TRBJ1-2,.,.,13,TRBV7-2,TGTGCCAGCAGCTTATTCGGGGGCGAGGGCTACACCTTC,CASSLFGGEGYTF
TRBJ2-3,TRBD1,.,14,TRBV29-1,TGCAGCGGTCGACAGGGGGCTAGCACAGATACGCAGTATTTT,CSGRQGASTDTQYF
TRBJ2-3,.,.,15,TRBV2,TGTGCCAGCAGCGCCGTTAATGTGGGGGGAGATACGCAGTATTTT,CASSAVNVGGDTQYF
TRBJ2-1,.,few,15,TRBV6-6,TGTGCCAGCAGGGAATCGGTCCCAAAGCTCGGTGAGCAGTTCTTC,CASRESVPKLGEQFF